The present entry profiles one TCR beta chain with its context. As yet, its antigen is unknown. The data were taken from a study of shared clonotypes between healthy human individuals. Study details: Three plates each covered CD4 naive and memory; CD8 naive two, CD8 memory one. Study outcomes and limitations: The rarefaction results pointed to incomplete sorted-subset sequencing despite large depth. Sampling used blood alone; tissue repertoires probably differ. Relative to their counterparts shared across all four donors, non-shared clonotypes exhibited diminished generation probabilities.

TCRdb's copy holds only in-frame clones and misses some; the assay was immunoSEQ multiplex PCR. There are over a million clones in the sample; 95% to 99% occur only once, and 0.4% to 0.45% lies in the top ten. The receptor's source is a man younger than 40 in good health. Sequenced material: naive CD4+ T cells sorted from blood. Subset in this sample: CD45RA+ positively selected.

CDR3 nucleotides: TGTGCCAGCAGTGCTGGGGGGCTCTCTGGAAACACCATATATTTT. Protein product: CASSAGGLSGNTIYF. The chain carries TRBV6-6 and TRBJ1-3; possible D gene TRBD1, 6 bases. The V end was cut by 5 bases, the J end by 0 bases, with 11 bases between. CDR1 and CDR2 from the germline V gene are MNHNY and SVGAGI (reference sequence). This CDR3 contains 15 residues.